Shown below are 10 T cell receptor beta chains from a single sample sequenced in a study of T cell changes during pregnancy in multiple sclerosis. TCRdb's copy holds only in-frame clones and misses some; the assay was immunoSEQ multiplex PCR. The table records 54,000 or so clones, around 93% of them present only once. The material sequenced was CD4+ T cells from peripheral blood mononuclear cells, taken before pregnancy. These TCRs come from a female donor with multiple sclerosis, enrolled in a pregnancy study.

The chain has TRBV15 and TRBJ2-7; a weak D match, TRBD1 (5 bases). Germline-derived CDR1 and CDR2 are LNHNV and YYDKDF (reference sequence). The CDR3 has 16 residues. Trimming took 0 bases from V and 5 from J, leaving 17 bases between them. The CDR3 loop reads CATSRDQSSRAHEQYF. In DNA form, the CDR3 reads TGTGCCACCAGCAGAGATCAATCGAGCAGGGCCCACGAGCAGTACTTC.

The chain uses TRBV5-1 and TRBJ1-1, with a possible D match to TRBD1 (6 bases). The V end lost 8 bases, the J end lost 3 bases, and 8 bases lay between the germline ends. Germline V CDR1 and CDR2: SGHRS, YFSETQ. The CDR3 extends over 11 amino acids. The chain's CDR3 is CASAGDTEAFF. In DNA form, the CDR3 reads TGCGCCAGTGCAGGGGACACTGAAGCTTTCTTT. Full variable domain (missing parts from reference TRBV5-1 and TRBJ1-1): KAGVTQTPRYLIKTRGQQVTLSCSPISGHRSVSWYQQTPGQGLQFLFEYFSETQRNKGNFPGRFSGRQFSNSRSEMNVSTLELGDSALYLCASAGDTEAFFGQGTRLTVV.

The chain joins TRBV7-9 to TRBJ2-5; 9 bases are a match to TRBD2. The CDR3 has 16 amino acids. CDR1 is SEHNR, CDR2 FQNEAQ, per germline (reference sequence). Trimming cost V 5 bases and J 4 bases; bases outside gene matches: 11. The CDR3 here is CASSGSGRKGRETQYF. The CDR3 nucleotides are TGTGCCAGCAGCGGTAGCGGGAGAAAGGGACGAGAGACCCAGTACTTC.

Here the CDR3 reads CASSLGGGTGLNQPQHF. CDR3 nucleotides: TGTGCCAGCAGCTTAGGAGGGGGGACAGGACTCAATCAGCCCCAGCATTTT. This chain uses TRBV7-6 with TRBJ1-5, with 8 bases lining up with TRBD1. Trimming cost V 1 base and J 3 bases; bases outside gene matches: 8. The CDR3 covers 17 residues. The germline V gene has CDR1 SGHVS and CDR2 FNYEAQ. Variable domain in full (rest from reference TRBV7-6 and TRBJ1-5): GAGVSQSPRYKVTKRGQDVALRCDPISGHVSLYWYRQALGQGPEFLTYFNYEAQQDKSGLPNDRFSAERPEGSISTLTIQRTEQRDSAMYRCASSLGGGTGLNQPQHFGDGTRLSIL.

The chain is built from TRBV18 and TRBJ1-1, with TRBD1 identical over 12 bases. This CDR3 is 16 amino acids long. Germline loops: CDR1 KGHSH, CDR2 LQKENI. Unmatched junction bases numbered 6, after V lost 4 bases and J lost 3 bases. The CDR3 nucleotides are TGTGCCAGCTCACTTGGGACAGGGGGCGCGGACACTGAAGCTTTCTTT. This translates into CASSLGTGGADTEAFF.

The CDR3 DNA reads as TGTGCCAGCAGTCCCGGGTGGTACGAGCAGTACTTC. It codes for CASSPGWYEQYF. The J gene is TRBJ2-7, the V gene TRBV7-2, with D uncertain. The ends were cut back, 6 bases at V and 4 bases at J, with 10 bases in the middle. Germline CDR1 and CDR2: SGHTA and FQGNSA. CDR3 length: 12 amino acids.

The chain has TRBV11-3 and TRBJ2-7, with 7 nucleotides matching TRBD2. Looked up from germline, CDR1 is SGHNT and CDR2 is YENEEA. The CDR3 runs to 13 residues. V lost 5 bases and J lost 7; bases outside the gene matches: 8. The CDR3 sequence is CASSPEGRGEQYF. CDR3 nucleotide sequence: TGTGCCAGCAGCCCAGAGGGGCGGGGGGAGCAGTACTTC.

The rearrangement joins TRBV9 to TRBJ2-1, with 9 bases identical to TRBD2. V lost 0 bases and J lost 3; bases outside the gene matches: 10. The V gene's germline CDR1 is SGDLS and CDR2 YYNGEE. There are 18 residues in the CDR3. CDR3 sequence (DNA): TGTGCCAGCAGCGTAGGTGTTAGCGGGAGAGGGGGCTACAATGAGCAGTTCTTC. Protein sequence: CASSVGVSGRGGYNEQFF.

This clone was found once. The V call is TRBV29-1, the J call TRBJ1-3; D remains ambiguous. V lost 7 bases, J lost 3 bases, and 7 bases lay in between. This CDR3 has 11 residues. From germline, CDR1 is SQVTM and CDR2 ANQGSEA. Here the CDR3 DNA reads TGCAGCGCCGAGGTTGGAAACACCATATATTTT. Protein: CSAEVGNTIYF.

The chain employs TRBV9 and TRBJ2-2, with D possibly being TRBD2 (6 bases). The V gene lost 0 bases and the J gene lost 4 bases, with 10 bases spanning the gap. The CDR3 covers 15 residues. The germline V gene has CDR1 SGDLS and CDR2 YYNGEE. The CDR3 coding sequence is TGTGCCAGCAGCGTAGCAGTGGAGGGCACCGGGGAGCTGTTTTTT. Translation gives CASSVAVEGTGELFF.